This T cell receptor beta chain was sequenced for a study of shared clonotypes between healthy human individuals. Data came from immunoSEQ multiplex PCR; TCRdb stores just in-frame clones and leaves some out. The repertoire holds over a million clones, with around 78% as singletons. In regard to this clone: Antigen: not known.

V lost 1 base and J lost 3, with 10 bases in between. Per the germline V gene, CDR1 is SGDLS and CDR2 is YYNGEE. The CDR3 length is 15 residues. Study-wide results and limits: Sharing across four donors was seen in around 5% of naive CD4 clonotypes. Among donors, clonotype sharing was expected to be affected by sequencing depth. Few donors limited the genetic and exposure-history diversity represented.

V is TRBV9 and J is TRBJ2-2; no definite D call. This receptor was identified in a young man in good health. Some clones in this sample may be carry-over from other donors' samples. Source material: memory CD4+ T cells from PBMCs. The subset denotes: CD45RA-negative fraction. In DNA form, the CDR3 reads TGTGCCAGCAGCGTACTTGGCGAGTACACCGGGGAGCTGTTTTTT. Residues: CASSVLGEYTGELFF.